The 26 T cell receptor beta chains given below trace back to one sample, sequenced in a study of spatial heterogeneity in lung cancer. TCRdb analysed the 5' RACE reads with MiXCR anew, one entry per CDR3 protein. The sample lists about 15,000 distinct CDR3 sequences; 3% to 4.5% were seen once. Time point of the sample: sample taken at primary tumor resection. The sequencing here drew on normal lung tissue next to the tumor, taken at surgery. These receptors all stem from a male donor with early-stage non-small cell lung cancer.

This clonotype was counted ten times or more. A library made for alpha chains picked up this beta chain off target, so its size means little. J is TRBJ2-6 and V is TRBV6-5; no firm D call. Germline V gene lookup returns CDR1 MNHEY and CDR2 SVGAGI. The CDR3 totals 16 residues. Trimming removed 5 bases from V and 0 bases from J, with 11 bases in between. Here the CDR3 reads CASSDQAYSGANVLTF. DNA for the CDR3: TGTGCCAGCAGTGACCAGGCCTACTCTGGGGCCAACGTCCTGACTTTC.

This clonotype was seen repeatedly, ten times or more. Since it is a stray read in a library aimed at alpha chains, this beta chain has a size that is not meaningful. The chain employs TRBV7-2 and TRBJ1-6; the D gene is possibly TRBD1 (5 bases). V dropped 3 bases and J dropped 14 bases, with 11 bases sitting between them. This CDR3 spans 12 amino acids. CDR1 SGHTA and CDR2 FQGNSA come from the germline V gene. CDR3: CASSLGLQALHF. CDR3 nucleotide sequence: TGTGCCAGCAGCTTGGGGCTACAGGCCCTCCACTTT.

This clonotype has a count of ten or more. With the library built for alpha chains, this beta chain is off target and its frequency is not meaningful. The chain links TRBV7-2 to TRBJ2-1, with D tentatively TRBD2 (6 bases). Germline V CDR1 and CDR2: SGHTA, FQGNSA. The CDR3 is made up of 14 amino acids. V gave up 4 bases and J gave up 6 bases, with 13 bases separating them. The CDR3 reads CASSSTSRVNEQFF. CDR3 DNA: TGTGCCAGCAGCTCGACTAGTCGAGTCAATGAGCAGTTCTTC.

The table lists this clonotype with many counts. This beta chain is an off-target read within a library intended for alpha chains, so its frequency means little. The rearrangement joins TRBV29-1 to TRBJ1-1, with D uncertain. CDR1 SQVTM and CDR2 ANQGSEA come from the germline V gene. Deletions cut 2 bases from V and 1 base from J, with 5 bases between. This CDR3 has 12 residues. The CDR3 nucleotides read TGCAGCGTTGAAAACAGGAACACTGAAGCTTTCTTT. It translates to CSVENRNTEAFF.

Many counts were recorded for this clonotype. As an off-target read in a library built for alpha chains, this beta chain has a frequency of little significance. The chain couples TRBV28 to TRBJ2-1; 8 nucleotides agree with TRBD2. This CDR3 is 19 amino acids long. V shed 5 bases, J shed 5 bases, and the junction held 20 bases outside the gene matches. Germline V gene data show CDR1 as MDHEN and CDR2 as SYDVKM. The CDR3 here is CASSPRGFPRTSHDNEQFF. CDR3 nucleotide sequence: TGTGCCAGCAGTCCGCGAGGGTTTCCCCGGACTAGCCACGACAATGAGCAGTTCTTC.

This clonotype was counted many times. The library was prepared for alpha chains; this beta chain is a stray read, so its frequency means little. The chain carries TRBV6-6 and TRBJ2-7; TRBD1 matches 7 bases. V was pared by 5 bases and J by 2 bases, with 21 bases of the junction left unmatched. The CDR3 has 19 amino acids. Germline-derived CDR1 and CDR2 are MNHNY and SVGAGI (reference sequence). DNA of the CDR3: TGTGCCAGCAGTCGAAACAGGGGATTAAGTTCGGATCGAACCTACGAGCAGTACTTC. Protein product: CASSRNRGLSSDRTYEQYF.

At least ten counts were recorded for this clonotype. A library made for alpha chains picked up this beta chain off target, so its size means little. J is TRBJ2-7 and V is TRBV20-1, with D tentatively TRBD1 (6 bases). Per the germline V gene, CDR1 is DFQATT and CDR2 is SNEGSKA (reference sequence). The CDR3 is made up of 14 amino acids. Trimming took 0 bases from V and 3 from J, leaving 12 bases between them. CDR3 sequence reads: CSARDRGNYYEQYF. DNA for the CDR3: TGCAGTGCTAGAGATAGGGGGAACTACTACGAGCAGTACTTC.

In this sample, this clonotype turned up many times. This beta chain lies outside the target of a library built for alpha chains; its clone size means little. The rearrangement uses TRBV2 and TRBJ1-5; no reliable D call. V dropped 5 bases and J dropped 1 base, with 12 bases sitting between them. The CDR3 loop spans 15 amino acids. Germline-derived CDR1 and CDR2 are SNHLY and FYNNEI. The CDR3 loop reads CASSNPLKSNQPQHF. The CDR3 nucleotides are TGTGCCAGCAGTAATCCCCTCAAGAGCAATCAGCCCCAGCATTTT.

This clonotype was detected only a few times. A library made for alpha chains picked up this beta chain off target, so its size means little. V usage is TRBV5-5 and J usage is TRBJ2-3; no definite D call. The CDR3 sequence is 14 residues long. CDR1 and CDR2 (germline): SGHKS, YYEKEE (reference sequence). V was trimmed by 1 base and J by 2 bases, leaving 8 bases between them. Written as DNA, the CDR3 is TGTGCCAGCAGCTTGTTCTTGTTCACAGATACGCAGTATTTT. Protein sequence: CASSLFLFTDTQYF.

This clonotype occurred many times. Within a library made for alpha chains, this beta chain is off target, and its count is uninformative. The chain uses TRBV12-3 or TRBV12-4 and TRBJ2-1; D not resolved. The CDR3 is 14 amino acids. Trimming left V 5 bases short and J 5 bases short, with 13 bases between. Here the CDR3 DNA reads TGTGCCAGCAGTGCCTATGAGAGGAACAATGAGCAGTTCTTC. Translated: CASSAYERNNEQFF.

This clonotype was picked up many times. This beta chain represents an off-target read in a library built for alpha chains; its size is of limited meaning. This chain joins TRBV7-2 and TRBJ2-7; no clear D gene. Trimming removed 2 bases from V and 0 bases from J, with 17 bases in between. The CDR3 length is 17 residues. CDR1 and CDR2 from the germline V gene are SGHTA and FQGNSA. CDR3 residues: CASSLYGRQQSSYEQYF. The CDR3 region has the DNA TGTGCCAGCAGCTTATATGGGCGTCAGCAGTCCTCCTACGAGCAGTACTTC.

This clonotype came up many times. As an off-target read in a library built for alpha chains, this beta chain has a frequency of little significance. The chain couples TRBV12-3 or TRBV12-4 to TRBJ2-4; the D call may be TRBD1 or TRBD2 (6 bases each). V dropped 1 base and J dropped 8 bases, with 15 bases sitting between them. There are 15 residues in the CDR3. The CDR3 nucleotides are TGTGCCAGCAGTTTAGAGGGGGGCCTCGGTGACATTCAGTACTTC. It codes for CASSLEGGLGDIQYF.

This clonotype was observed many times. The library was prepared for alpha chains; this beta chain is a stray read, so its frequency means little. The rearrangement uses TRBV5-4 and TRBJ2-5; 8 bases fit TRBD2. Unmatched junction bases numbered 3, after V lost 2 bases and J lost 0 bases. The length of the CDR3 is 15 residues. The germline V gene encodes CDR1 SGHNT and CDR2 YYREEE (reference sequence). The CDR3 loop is CASSFGGGYQETQYF. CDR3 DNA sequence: TGTGCCAGCAGCTTCGGCGGGGGGTACCAAGAGACCCAGTACTTC.

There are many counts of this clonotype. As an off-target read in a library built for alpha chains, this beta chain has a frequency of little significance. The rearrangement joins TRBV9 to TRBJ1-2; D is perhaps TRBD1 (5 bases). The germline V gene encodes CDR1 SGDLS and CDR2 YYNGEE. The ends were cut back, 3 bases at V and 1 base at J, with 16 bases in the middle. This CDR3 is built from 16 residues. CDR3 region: CASSEGTGTDNYGYTF. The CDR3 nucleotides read TGTGCCAGCAGCGAAGGTACCGGGACGGATAACTATGGCTACACCTTC. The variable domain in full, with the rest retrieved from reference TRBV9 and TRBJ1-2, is DSGVTQTPKHLITATGQRVTLRCSPRSGDLSVYWYQQSLDQGLQFLIQYYNGEERAKGNILERFSAQQFPDLHSELNLSSLELGDSALYFCASSEGTGTDNYGYTFGSGTRLTVV.

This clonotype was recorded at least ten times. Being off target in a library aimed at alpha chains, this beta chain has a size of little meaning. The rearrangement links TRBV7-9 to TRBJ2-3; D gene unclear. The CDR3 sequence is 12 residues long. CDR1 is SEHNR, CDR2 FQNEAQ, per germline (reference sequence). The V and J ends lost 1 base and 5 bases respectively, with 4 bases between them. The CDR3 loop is CASSLGIDTQYF. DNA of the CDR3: TGTGCCAGCAGCTTAGGTATAGATACGCAGTATTTT.

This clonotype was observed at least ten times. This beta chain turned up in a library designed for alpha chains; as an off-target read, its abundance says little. The CDR3 protein is CASSQSGSTDTQYF. The DNA of the CDR3 is TGTGCCAGCAGCCAGAGCGGGAGCACAGATACGCAGTATTTT. The chain couples TRBV7-3 to TRBJ2-3; tentatively, D is TRBD2 (6 bases). Trimming took 5 bases from V and 0 from J, leaving 9 bases between them. The CDR3 is 14 residues long. CDR1 is SGHTA and CDR2 is FQGTGA in the germline V gene.

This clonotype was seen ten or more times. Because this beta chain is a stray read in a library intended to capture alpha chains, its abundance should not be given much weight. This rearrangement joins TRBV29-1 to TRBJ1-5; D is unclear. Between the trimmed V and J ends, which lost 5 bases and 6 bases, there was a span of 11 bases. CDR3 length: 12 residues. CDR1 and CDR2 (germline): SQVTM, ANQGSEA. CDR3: CSVRDRGQPQHF. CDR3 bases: TGCAGCGTTAGGGATCGGGGTCAGCCCCAGCATTTT.

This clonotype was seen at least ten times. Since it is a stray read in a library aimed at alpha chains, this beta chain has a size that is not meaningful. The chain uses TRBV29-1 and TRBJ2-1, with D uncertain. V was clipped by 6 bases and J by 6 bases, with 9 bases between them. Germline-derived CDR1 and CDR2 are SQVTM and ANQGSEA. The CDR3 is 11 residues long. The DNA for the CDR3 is TGCAGCGTGTGGATGCCCAATGAGCAGTTCTTC. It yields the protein CSVWMPNEQFF.

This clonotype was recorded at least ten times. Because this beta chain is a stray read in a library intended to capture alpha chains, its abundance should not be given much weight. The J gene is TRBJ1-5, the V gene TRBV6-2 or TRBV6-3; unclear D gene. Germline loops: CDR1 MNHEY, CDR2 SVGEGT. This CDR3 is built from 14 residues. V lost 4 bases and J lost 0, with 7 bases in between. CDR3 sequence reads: CASSLTYSNQPQHF. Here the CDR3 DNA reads TGTGCCAGCAGTTTAACCTATAGCAATCAGCCCCAGCATTTT.

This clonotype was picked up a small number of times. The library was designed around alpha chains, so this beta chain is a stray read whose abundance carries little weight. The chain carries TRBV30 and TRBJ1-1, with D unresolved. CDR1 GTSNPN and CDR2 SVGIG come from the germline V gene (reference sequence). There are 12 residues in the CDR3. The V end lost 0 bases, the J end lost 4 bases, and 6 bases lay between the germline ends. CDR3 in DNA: TGTGCCTGGAGTGTACCATTCACTGAAGCTTTCTTT. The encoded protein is CAWSVPFTEAFF. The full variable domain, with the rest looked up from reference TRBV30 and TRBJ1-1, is SQTIHQWPATLVQPVGSPLSLECTVEGTSNPNLYWYRQAAGRGLQLLFYSVGIGQISSEVPQNLSASRPQDRQFILSSKKLLLSDSGFYLCAWSVPFTEAFFGQGTRLTVV.

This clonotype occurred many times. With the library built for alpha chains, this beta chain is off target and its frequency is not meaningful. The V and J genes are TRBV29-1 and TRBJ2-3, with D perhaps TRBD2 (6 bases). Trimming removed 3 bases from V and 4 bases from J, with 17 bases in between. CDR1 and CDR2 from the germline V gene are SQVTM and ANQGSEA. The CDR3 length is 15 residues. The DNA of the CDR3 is TGCAGCGTTGACCGCGGGGTCTCCGGGGCAGATACGCAGTATTTT. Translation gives CSVDRGVSGADTQYF.

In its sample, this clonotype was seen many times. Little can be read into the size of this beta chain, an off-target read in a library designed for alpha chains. CDR3: CASSPEDRPPQPQHF. The CDR3, as DNA: TGTGCCAGCAGCCCAGAGGACCGTCCCCCTCAGCCCCAGCATTTT. The chain couples TRBV3-1 to TRBJ1-5; D is uncertain. The germline CDR1 and CDR2 sequences are LGHDT and YNNKEL (reference sequence). V shed 4 bases and J shed 6 bases, with 16 bases lying between them. The CDR3 length is 15 residues.

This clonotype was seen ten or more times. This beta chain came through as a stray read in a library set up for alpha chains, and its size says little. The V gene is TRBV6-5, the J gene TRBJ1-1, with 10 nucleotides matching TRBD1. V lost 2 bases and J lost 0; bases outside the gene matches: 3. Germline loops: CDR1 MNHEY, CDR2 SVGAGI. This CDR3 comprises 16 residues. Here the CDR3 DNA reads TGTGCCAGCAGTTACGGGGACAGGGGAATGAACACTGAAGCTTTCTTT. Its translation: CASSYGDRGMNTEAFF.

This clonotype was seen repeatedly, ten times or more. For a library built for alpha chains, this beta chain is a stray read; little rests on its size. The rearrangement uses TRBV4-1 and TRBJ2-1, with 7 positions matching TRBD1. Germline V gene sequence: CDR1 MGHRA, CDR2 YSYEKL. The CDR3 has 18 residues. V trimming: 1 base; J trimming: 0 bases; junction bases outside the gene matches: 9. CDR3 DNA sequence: TGCGCCAGCAGCCAAGCTGGGACAGTCTTTAGCTCCTACAATGAGCAGTTCTTC. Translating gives CASSQAGTVFSSYNEQFF.

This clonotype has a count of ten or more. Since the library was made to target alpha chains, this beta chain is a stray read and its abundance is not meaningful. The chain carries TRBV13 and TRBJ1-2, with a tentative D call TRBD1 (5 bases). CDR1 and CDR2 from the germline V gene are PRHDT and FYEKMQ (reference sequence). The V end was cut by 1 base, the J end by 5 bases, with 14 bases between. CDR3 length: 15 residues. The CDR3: CASSLEARAQYGYTF. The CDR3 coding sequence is TGTGCCAGCAGCTTAGAGGCCAGGGCCCAGTATGGCTACACCTTC.

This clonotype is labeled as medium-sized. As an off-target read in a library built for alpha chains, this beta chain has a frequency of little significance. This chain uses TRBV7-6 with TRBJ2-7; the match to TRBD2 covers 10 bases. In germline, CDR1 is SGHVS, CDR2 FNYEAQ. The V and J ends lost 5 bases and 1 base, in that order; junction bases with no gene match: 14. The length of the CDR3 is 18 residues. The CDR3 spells CASSPEAAGLATSYEQYF. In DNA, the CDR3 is TGTGCCAGCAGCCCGGAGGCTGCGGGACTAGCGACTTCCTACGAGCAGTACTTC.